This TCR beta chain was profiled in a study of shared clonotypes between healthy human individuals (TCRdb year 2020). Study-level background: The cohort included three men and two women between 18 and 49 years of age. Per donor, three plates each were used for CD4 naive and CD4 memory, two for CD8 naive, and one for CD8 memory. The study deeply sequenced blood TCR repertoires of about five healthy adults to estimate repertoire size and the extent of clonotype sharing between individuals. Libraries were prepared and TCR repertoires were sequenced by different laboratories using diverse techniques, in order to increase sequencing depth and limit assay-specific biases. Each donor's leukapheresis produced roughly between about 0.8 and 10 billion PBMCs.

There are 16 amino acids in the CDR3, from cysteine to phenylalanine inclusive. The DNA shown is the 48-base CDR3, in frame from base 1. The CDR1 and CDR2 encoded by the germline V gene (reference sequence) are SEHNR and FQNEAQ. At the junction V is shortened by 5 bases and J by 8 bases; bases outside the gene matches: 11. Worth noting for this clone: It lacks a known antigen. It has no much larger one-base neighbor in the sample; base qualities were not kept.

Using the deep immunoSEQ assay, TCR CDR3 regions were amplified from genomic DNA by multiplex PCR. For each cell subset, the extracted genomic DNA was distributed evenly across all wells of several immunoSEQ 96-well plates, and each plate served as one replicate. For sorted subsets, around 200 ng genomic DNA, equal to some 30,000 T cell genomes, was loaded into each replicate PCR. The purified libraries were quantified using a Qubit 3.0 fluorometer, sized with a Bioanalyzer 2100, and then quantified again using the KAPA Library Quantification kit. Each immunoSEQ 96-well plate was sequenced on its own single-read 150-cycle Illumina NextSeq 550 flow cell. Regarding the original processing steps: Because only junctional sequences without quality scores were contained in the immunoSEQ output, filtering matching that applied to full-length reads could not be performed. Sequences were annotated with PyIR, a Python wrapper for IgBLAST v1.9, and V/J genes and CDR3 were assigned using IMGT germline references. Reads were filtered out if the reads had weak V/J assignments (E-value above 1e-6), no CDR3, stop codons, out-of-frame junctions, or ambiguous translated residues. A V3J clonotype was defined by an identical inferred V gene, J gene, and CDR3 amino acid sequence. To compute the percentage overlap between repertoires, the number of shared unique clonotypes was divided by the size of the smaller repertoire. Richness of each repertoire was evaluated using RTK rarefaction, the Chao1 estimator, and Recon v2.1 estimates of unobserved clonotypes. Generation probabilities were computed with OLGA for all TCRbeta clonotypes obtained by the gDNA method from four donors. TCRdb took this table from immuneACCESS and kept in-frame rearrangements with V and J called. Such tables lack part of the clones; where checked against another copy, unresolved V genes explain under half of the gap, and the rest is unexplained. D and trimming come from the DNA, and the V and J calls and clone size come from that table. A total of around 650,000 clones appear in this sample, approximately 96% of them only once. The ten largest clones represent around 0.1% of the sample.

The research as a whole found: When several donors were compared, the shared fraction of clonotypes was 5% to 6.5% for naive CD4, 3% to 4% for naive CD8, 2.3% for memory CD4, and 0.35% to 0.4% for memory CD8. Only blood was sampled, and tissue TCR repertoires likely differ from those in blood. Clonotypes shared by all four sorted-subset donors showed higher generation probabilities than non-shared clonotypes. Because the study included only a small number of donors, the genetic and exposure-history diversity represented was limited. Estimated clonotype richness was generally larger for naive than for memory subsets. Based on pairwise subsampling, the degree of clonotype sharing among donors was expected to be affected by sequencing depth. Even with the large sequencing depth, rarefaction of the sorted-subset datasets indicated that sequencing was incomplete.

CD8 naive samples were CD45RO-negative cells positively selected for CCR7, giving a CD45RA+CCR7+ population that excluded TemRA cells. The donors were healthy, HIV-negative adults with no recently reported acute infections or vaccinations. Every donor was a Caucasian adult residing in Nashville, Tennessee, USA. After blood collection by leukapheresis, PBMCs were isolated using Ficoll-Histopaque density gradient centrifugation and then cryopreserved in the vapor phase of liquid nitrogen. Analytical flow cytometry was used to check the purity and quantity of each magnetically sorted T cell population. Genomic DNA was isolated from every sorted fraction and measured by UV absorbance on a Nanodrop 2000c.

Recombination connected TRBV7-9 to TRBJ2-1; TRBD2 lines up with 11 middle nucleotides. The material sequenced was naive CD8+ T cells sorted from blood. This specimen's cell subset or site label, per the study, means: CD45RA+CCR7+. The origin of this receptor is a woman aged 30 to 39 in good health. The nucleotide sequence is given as TGTGCCAGCAGCCCTGTTAGTAGCGGGAGGGGGCATGAGCAGTTCTTC. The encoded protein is CASSPVSSGRGHEQFF.